Below, 9 T cell receptor beta chains from the same sample are listed, as sequenced in a study of monozygotic twins with inflammatory bowel disease (dated by TCRdb to between 2018 and 2021). Library creation used 5' RACE. Reads for this sample came from an Illumina HiSeq 2500. TCRdb reprocessed the reads, so every CDR3 protein sequence counts as one entry and DNA is not shown. The sample has under 200,000 distinct CDR3 sequences on record. The ten top clones hold 2% to 3% of the sample. The sequenced sample consisted of blood. These TCRs come from a human donor with ulcerative colitis or Crohn's disease, or a healthy co-twin of an affected twin (not recorded which).

The chain employs TRBV6-1 and TRBJ1-2; TCRdb indicates TRBD1, and absent DNA this call remains unverified. This CDR3 spans 15 amino acids. Germline V gene sequence: CDR1 MNHNS, CDR2 SASEGT. CDR3 sequence reads: CASRHRGLTNYGYTF.

The chain combines TRBV24-1 with TRBJ2-3; the TCRdb call, TRBD2, lacks DNA for checking. The CDR3 is 18 amino acids. Per the germline V gene, CDR1 is KGHDR and CDR2 is SFDVKD. The CDR3 spells CATSGPGTSGRRTDTQYF.

The chain carries TRBV29-1 and TRBJ1-3; the TCRdb call, TRBD1, lacks DNA for checking. The CDR3 length is 14 residues. CDR1 is SQVTM and CDR2 is ANQGSEA in the germline V gene. This CDR3 reads CSVLLGGQRNTIYF.

J is TRBJ1-2 and V is TRBV20-1. CDR3 length: 12 amino acids. Germline CDR1 is DFQATT and CDR2 is SNEGSKA (reference sequence). The CDR3 loop reads CSAPDGVYGYTF.

The J gene is TRBJ2-3, the V gene TRBV6-2 or TRBV6-3. The CDR3 runs to 14 residues. Germline V gene lookup returns CDR1 MNHEY and CDR2 SVGEGT. Here the CDR3 reads CASSYSGVQDTQYF.

The chain carries TRBV7-8 and TRBJ2-7; TCRdb gives TRBD1 as the D gene, but with no DNA this cannot be confirmed. Germline V gene data show CDR1 as SGHVS and CDR2 as FQNEAQ. This CDR3 comprises 17 residues. CDR3 in amino acids: CASSFQSAGVISYEQYF. The full variable domain, in which reference TRBV7-8 and TRBJ2-7 provide the parts outside the CDR3, is GAGVSQSPRYKVAKRGQDVALRCDPISGHVSLFWYQQALGQGPEFLTYFQNEAQLDKSGLPSDRFFAERPEGSVSTLKIQRTQQEDSAVYLCASSFQSAGVISYEQYFGPGTRLTVT.

The chain carries TRBV1 and TRBJ2-3; with no DNA, the TCRdb D assignment of TRBD1 cannot be verified. TRBV1 corresponds to a pseudogene. There are 17 residues in the CDR3. Here the CDR3 reads CTSSQVRAGENTDTQYF.

The V and J genes are TRBV10-3 and TRBJ1-5. Per the germline V gene, CDR1 is ENHRY and CDR2 is SYGVKD. The CDR3 consists of 19 residues. Here the CDR3 reads CAIDFEVNRPALVNQPQHF.

The chain combines TRBV7-9 with TRBJ2-7; TCRdb picks TRBD2, but there is no DNA to check that call. This CDR3 has 14 residues. Germline values: CDR1 SEHNR, CDR2 FQNEAQ (reference sequence). CDR3 in amino acids: CASSYSGPGYEQYF.